These 30 T cell receptor beta chains came from one sample sequenced in a study of CD8+ T cells in alopecia areata (dated by TCRdb to the late 2010s). This specimen's time point label, interpreted: approximately 4 weeks on oral tofacitinib. The sample's treatment or condition label, decoded: oral pan-JAK inhibitor, 5-10 mg twice daily. Libraries were constructed by the immunoSEQ multiplex PCR assay. RNA was extracted from all samples and reverse transcribed into cDNA, which served as template for TCR sequencing. Imported from immuneACCESS, the table was reduced by TCRdb to in-frame sequences with V and J called. These copies leave out some clones; in studies compared against another copy, an unresolved V gene accounts for under half, and the cause of the remainder is not known. The sample table holds about 120,000 clones, of which around 53% were seen once. The ten most abundant clones make up 0.46% of the sample.

The material sequenced was CD4+ T cells sorted from blood, taken at week 4, from a patient treated with tofacitinib. The source of these receptors is a human donor with alopecia areata.

This clone was picked up one time. V is TRBV2 and J is TRBJ1-2; D perhaps matches TRBD1 (6 bases). Germline CDR1 and CDR2: SNHLY and FYNNEI. The V and J ends lost 5 bases and 5 bases respectively, with 21 bases between them. There are 16 residues in the CDR3. CDR3 residues: CASSPIQGFNGYGYTF. CDR3 DNA: TGTGCCAGCAGTCCTATACAGGGCTTCAACGGATATGGCTACACCTTC.

This sequence joins TRBV15 and TRBJ2-3; D is unclear. The CDR3 sequence is 11 residues long. The V end was cut by 3 bases, the J end by 6 bases, with 4 bases between. Germline CDR1 is LNHNV and CDR2 is YYDKDF (reference sequence). The CDR3 reads CATSRTDTQYF. CDR3 in DNA: TGTGCCACCAGCAGGACCGATACGCAGTATTTT.

V and J are TRBV30 and TRBJ2-5; 10 nucleotides agree with TRBD2. The CDR3 totals 16 residues. Germline loops: CDR1 GTSNPN, CDR2 SVGIG (reference sequence). The V and J ends lost 1 base and 4 bases, in that order; junction bases with no gene match: 9. The CDR3 loop reads CAWSAKASGGGETQYF. CDR3 nucleotide sequence: TGTGCCTGGAGTGCAAAGGCTAGCGGGGGTGGAGAGACCCAGTACTTC.

This clone was seen only once. This chain links TRBV5-4 with TRBJ1-1; TRBD1 matches 8 bases. V dropped 4 bases and J dropped 3; count of bases not matched to a gene: 5. From germline, CDR1 is SGHNT and CDR2 YYREEE (reference sequence). This CDR3 spans 14 amino acids. DNA of the CDR3: TGTGCCAGCAGCAGAACAGGGGGGTACACTGAAGCTTTCTTT. As protein: CASSRTGGYTEAFF. The whole variable domain, filled in from reference TRBV5-4 and TRBJ1-1, reads ETGVTQSPTHLIKTRGQQVTLRCSSQSGHNTVSWYQQALGQGPQFIFQYYREEENGRGNFPPRFSGLQFPNYSSELNVNALELDDSALYLCASSRTGGYTEAFFGQGTRLTVV.

This rearrangement joins TRBV6-5 to TRBJ1-3; unclear D gene. Trimming removed 4 bases at V and 2 bases at J, with 3 bases between. The CDR3 contains 12 residues. Germline V gene data show CDR1 as MNHEY and CDR2 as SVGAGI. CDR3 bases: TGTGCCAGCAGTTCACCTGGAAACACCATATATTTT. Protein product: CASSSPGNTIYF.

The chain uses TRBV25-1 and TRBJ2-7; TRBD1 matches at 8 bases. CDR1 is MGHDK and CDR2 is SYGVNS in the germline V gene. Trimming at V came to 3 bases and at J to 6 bases, leaving 7 bases not matched to a gene. CDR3 length: 14 amino acids. The CDR3, as DNA: TGTGCCAGCAGTGATTCGGGGACAGGCGGCGAGCAGTACTTC. It encodes CASSDSGTGGEQYF.

CDR3 coding DNA: TGTGCCAGCTGTTTTCACGAGCCAAAAGCTTTCTTT. Translation: CASCFHEPKAFF. This chain links TRBV2 with TRBJ1-1; D is unresolved. CDR1 and CDR2 (germline): SNHLY, FYNNEI. V was clipped by 8 bases and J by 9 bases, with 16 bases between them. The CDR3 is 12 residues long.

The gene calls are TRBV30 and TRBJ1-1, with TRBD1 as a possible D gene (5 bases). The CDR3 contains 12 residues. The V gene lost 4 bases and the J gene lost 4 bases, with 10 bases spanning the gap. Germline CDR1 and CDR2: GTSNPN and SVGIG (reference sequence). CDR3 sequence reads: CAWNDRFTEAFF. The CDR3 DNA follows: TGTGCCTGGAACGACAGATTCACTGAAGCTTTCTTT.

The gene calls are TRBV29-1 and TRBJ1-5, with 7 positions matching TRBD1. There are 12 residues in the CDR3. Germline CDR1 and CDR2: SQVTM and ANQGSEA. The trim removed 4 bases at V and 10 bases at J, leaving 7 bases unmatched. This CDR3 is CSVGGQRGPQHF. CDR3 nucleotides: TGCAGCGTTGGGGGACAGAGGGGCCCCCAGCATTTT.

This clone was observed a few times. The chain links TRBV18 to TRBJ1-3, with D tentatively TRBD1 (6 bases). CDR1 is KGHSH and CDR2 is LQKENI in the germline V gene. This CDR3 has 17 residues. V was clipped by 6 bases and J by 0 bases, with 18 bases between them. The CDR3 DNA reads as TGTGCCAGCTCCCGGGCAGGACAGTTTGGCTCTGGAAACACCATATATTTT. Protein product: CASSRAGQFGSGNTIYF.

The V gene is TRBV7-3, the J gene TRBJ2-7, with a possible D match to TRBD2 (6 bases). Trimming took off 1 base at V and 3 bases at J, with 13 bases between the two ends. Germline V gives CDR1 SGHTA, CDR2 FQGTGA. The CDR3 is made up of 15 amino acids. The CDR3 bases are TGTGCCAGCAGCTTAATGGAGGGACCGAACTACGAGCAGTACTTC. Translation: CASSLMEGPNYEQYF.

This chain links TRBV4-1 with TRBJ2-3; D gene unclear. Germline V gene sequence: CDR1 MGHRA, CDR2 YSYEKL. The V end was cut by 5 bases, the J end by 1 base, with 7 bases between. The CDR3 has 13 residues. For the CDR3, the DNA is TGCGCCAGCAGCGGACCCCGCACAGATACGCAGTATTTT. Translating it yields CASSGPRTDTQYF.

The chain uses TRBV6-6 and TRBJ1-5; tentative D call: TRBD1 (6 bases). V lost 6 bases, J lost 2 bases, and 14 bases lay in between. Per germline, CDR1 MNHNY and CDR2 SVGAGI (reference sequence). The CDR3 loop spans 15 amino acids. CDR3 amino acids: CASSHRGGGNQPQHF. DNA for the CDR3: TGTGCCAGCAGCCATAGGGGGGGAGGCAATCAGCCCCAGCATTTT.

This clone occurred a few times. The rearrangement uses TRBV14 and TRBJ2-1; 12 bases are shared with TRBD2. The germline gives CDR1 SGHDN, CDR2 FVKESK. Unmatched junction bases numbered 5, after V lost 2 bases and J lost 6 bases. The CDR3 has 16 residues. Written as DNA, the CDR3 is TGTGCCAGCAGCCAACTAGCGGGAGGGTTCCCCAATGAGCAGTTCTTC. It encodes CASSQLAGGFPNEQFF.

In its sample, this clone was seen a few times. The chain links TRBV2 to TRBJ1-5; tentatively, D is TRBD1 (5 bases). The germline V gene encodes CDR1 SNHLY and CDR2 FYNNEI. Deletions cut 7 bases from V and 0 bases from J, with 10 bases between. The CDR3 spans 14 residues. CDR3: CASTRGSSNQPQHF. CDR3 sequence (DNA): TGTGCCAGCACCCGGGGGTCTAGCAATCAGCCCCAGCATTTT.

This clone has a single count. This rearrangement joins TRBV2 to TRBJ2-1, with D maybe TRBD1 (6 bases). This CDR3 comprises 12 residues. Germline assignment: CDR1 SNHLY and CDR2 FYNNEI. Trimming left V 6 bases short and J 7 bases short, with 10 bases between. CDR3 in DNA: TGTGCCAGCAGGGATAGGGGGAATGAGCAGTTCTTC. Translated: CASRDRGNEQFF.

The chain recombines TRBV15 with TRBJ2-1, with TRBD2 matching over 9 bases. Germline V gives CDR1 LNHNV, CDR2 YYDKDF (reference sequence). The length of the CDR3 is 16 residues. Losses at the gene ends were 1 base for V and 2 bases for J; bases not matched to a gene: 3. The CDR3 DNA reads as TGTGCCACCAGCAGAGGACTAGCGGCTGCCTACAATGAGCAGTTCTTC. This encodes CATSRGLAAAYNEQFF.

V usage is TRBV19 and J usage is TRBJ2-3; 12 positions match TRBD2. Losses at the gene ends were 6 bases for V and 0 bases for J; bases not matched to a gene: 7. The CDR3 consists of 17 residues. Germline V lookup: CDR1 LNHDA, CDR2 SQIVND (reference sequence). Here the CDR3 reads CASRKGLAGSSTDTQYF. The CDR3 nucleotides are TGTGCCAGTAGAAAGGGACTAGCGGGTTCTAGCACAGATACGCAGTATTTT.

The chain is built from TRBV6-4 and TRBJ2-1; D uncertain. This CDR3 has 14 amino acids. Germline lookup yields CDR1 MRHNA and CDR2 SNTAGT. V gave up 4 bases and J gave up 6 bases, with 13 bases separating them. The DNA of the CDR3 is TGTGCCAGCAGTGCACGGATCAAGGGCAATGAGCAGTTCTTC. Translation gives CASSARIKGNEQFF.

This clone showed up just a few times. The chain joins TRBV5-4 to TRBJ2-7; no firm D call. V lost 1 base and J 4 bases, leaving 15 bases between the germline ends. This CDR3 has 15 residues. The V gene's germline CDR1 is SGHNT and CDR2 YYREEE (reference sequence). The CDR3, as DNA: TGTGCCAGCAGCTTGCCCGGGCTCAACGATTACGAGCAGTACTTC. Protein sequence: CASSLPGLNDYEQYF.

The chain links TRBV20-1 to TRBJ2-3; D uncertain. Looked up from germline, CDR1 is DFQATT and CDR2 is SNEGSKA (reference sequence). Trimming removed 4 bases from V and 6 bases from J, with 8 bases in between. The CDR3 consists of 11 residues. CDR3 nucleotides: TGCAGTGCTACTAAAGGGGATACGCAGTATTTT. It encodes CSATKGDTQYF.

This clone showed up just a few times. J is TRBJ1-3 and V is TRBV7-9, with D uncertain. The germline V and J ends were trimmed by 10 bases and 0 bases, with 16 bases remaining between them. This CDR3 has 15 residues. Germline values: CDR1 SEHNR, CDR2 FQNEAQ (reference sequence). CDR3 in DNA: TGTGCCATCACCCAAGGGCTCAGCTCTGGAAACACCATATATTTT. Translated: CAITQGLSSGNTIYF.

This chain links TRBV30 with TRBJ1-5, with D uncertain. Per the germline V gene, CDR1 is GTSNPN and CDR2 is SVGIG (reference sequence). Trimming shortened V by 1 base and J by 1 base, and 5 bases separated the two germline ends. This CDR3 has 13 amino acids. CDR3: CAWSDDSNQPQHF. In DNA form, the CDR3 reads TGTGCCTGGAGTGACGACAGCAATCAGCCCCAGCATTTT.

The chain carries TRBV6-5 and TRBJ1-4; D is uncertain. The CDR3 totals 14 residues. V gave up 2 bases and J gave up 3 bases, with 7 bases separating them. Germline CDR1 is MNHEY and CDR2 is SVGAGI. CDR3 residues: CASSYDGANEKLFF. CDR3 DNA: TGTGCCAGCAGTTACGACGGGGCTAATGAAAAACTGTTTTTT.

This clone occurred once. V and J are TRBV30 and TRBJ1-6, with D possibly being TRBD1 (6 bases). Germline CDR1 and CDR2: GTSNPN and SVGIG (reference sequence). The CDR3 is 14 residues long. V shed 3 bases and J shed 7 bases, with 13 bases lying between them. CDR3 sequence (DNA): TGTGCCTGGAGGCAACTACAGGGAAATTCACCCCTCCACTTT. It specifies CAWRQLQGNSPLHF.

In its sample, this clone was seen a few times. The V call is TRBV5-1, the J call TRBJ1-2, with D tentatively TRBD1 (6 bases). V lost 0 bases and J lost 4, with 13 bases in between. CDR1 and CDR2 (germline): SGHRS, YFSETQ. This CDR3 is 15 amino acids long. The CDR3 reads CASSLDGQYSYGYTF. In DNA, the CDR3 is TGCGCCAGCAGCTTGGATGGACAGTACTCCTATGGCTACACCTTC.

The chain carries TRBV7-9 and TRBJ2-7; D possibly corresponds to TRBD1 (6 bases). The germline V gene encodes CDR1 SEHNR and CDR2 FQNEAQ (reference sequence). Trimming took 5 bases from V and 6 from J, leaving 11 bases between them. The CDR3 runs 12 residues. CDR3 residues: CASSPDSSEQYF. CDR3 DNA sequence: TGTGCCAGCAGCCCGGACAGCTCCGAGCAGTACTTC.

A word on this clone: It may be a read error: a sequence one base away is much more abundant. This chain links TRBV11-2 with TRBJ2-6; D ambiguous. Trimming stripped 3 bases from V and 1 base from J, with 4 bases between. The CDR3 covers 14 residues. Per germline, CDR1 SGHAT and CDR2 FQNNGV. CDR3 loop: CASSLGSGANVLTF. Here the CDR3 DNA reads TGTGCCAGCAGCTTGGGGTCTGGGGCCAACGTCCTGACTTTC.

This clone was counted once. The rearrangement links TRBV30 to TRBJ2-1; 7 bases are shared with TRBD1. Germline V gene sequence: CDR1 GTSNPN, CDR2 SVGIG (reference sequence). This CDR3 region has 14 residues. After removal of 1 base from V and 7 bases from J, the junction contained 7 bases not matched to a gene. This CDR3 is CAWSEGADFNEQFF. DNA of the CDR3: TGTGCCTGGAGTGAGGGGGCGGACTTTAATGAGCAGTTCTTC.

In this sample, this clone turned up once. The V call is TRBV29-1, the J call TRBJ2-5; D unresolved. CDR1 is SQVTM, CDR2 ANQGSEA, per germline. Between the trimmed V and J ends, which lost 7 bases and 0 bases, there was a span of 12 bases. The CDR3 runs 13 residues. Written as DNA, the CDR3 is TGCAGCGCATCCCGAAGGAACCAAGAGACCCAGTACTTC. It yields the protein CSASRRNQETQYF.